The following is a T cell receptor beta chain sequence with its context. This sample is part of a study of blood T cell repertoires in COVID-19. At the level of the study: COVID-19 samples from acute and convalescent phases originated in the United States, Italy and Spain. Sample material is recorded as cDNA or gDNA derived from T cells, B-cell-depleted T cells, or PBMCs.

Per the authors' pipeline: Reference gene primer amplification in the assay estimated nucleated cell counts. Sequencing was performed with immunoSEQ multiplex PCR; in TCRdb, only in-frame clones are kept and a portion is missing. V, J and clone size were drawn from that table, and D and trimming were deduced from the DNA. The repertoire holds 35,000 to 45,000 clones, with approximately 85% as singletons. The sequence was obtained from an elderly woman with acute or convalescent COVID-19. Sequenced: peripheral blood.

CDR3: CASSAEGQAEKLFF. Here the CDR3 DNA reads TGTGCCAGCAGCGCCGAGGGACAGGCCGAAAAACTGTTTTTT. The chain couples TRBV9 to TRBJ1-4, with 8 bases matching TRBD1. After removal of 3 bases from V and 8 bases from J, the junction contained 6 bases not matched to a gene. Germline values: CDR1 SGDLS, CDR2 YYNGEE. The CDR3 has 14 amino acids.